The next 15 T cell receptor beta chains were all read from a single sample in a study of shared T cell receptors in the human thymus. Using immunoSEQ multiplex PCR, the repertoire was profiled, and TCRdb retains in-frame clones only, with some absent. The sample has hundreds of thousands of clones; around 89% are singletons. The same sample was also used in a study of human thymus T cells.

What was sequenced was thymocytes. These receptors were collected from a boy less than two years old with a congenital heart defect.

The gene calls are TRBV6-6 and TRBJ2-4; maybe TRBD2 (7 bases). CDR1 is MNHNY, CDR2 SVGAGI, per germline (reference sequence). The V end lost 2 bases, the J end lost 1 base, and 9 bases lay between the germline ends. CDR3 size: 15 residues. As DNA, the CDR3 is TGTGCCAGCAGTTACGAGGGGGGGGCCAAAAACATTCAGTACTTC. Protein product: CASSYEGGAKNIQYF.

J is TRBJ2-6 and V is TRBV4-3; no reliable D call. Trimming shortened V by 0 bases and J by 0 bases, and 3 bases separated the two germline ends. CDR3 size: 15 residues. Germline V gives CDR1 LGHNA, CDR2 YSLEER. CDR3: CASSQDFSGANVLTF. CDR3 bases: TGCGCCAGCAGCCAAGACTTCTCTGGGGCCAACGTCCTGACTTTC.

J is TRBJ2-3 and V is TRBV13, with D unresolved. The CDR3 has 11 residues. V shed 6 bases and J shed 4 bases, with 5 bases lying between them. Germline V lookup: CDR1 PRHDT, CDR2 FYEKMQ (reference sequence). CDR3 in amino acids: CASRGPDTQYF. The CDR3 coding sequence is TGTGCCAGCAGGGGCCCAGATACGCAGTATTTT.

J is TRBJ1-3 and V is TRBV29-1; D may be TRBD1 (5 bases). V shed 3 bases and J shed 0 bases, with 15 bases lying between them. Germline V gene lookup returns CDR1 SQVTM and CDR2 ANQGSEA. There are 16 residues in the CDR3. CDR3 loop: CSVDPVGRDSGNTIYF. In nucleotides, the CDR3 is TGCAGCGTTGATCCTGTGGGGCGAGACTCTGGAAACACCATATATTTT.

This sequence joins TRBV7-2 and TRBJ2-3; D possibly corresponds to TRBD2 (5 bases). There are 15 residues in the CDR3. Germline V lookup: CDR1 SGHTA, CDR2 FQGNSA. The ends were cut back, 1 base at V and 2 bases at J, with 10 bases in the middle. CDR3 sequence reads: CASSLGTGFTDTQYF. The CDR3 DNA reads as TGTGCCAGCAGCTTAGGGACTGGATTCACAGATACGCAGTATTTT.

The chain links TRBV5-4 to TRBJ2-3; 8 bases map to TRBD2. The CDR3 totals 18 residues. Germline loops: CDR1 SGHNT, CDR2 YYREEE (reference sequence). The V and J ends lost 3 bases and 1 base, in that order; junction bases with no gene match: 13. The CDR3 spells CASSWLSSGSFGTDTQYF. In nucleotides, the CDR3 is TGTGCCAGCAGCTGGCTGTCTAGCGGGTCGTTCGGCACAGATACGCAGTATTTT.

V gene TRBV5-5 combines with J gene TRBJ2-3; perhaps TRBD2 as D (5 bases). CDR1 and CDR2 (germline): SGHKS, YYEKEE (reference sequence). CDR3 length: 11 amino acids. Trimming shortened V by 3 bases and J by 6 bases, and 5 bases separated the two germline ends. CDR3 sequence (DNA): TGTGCCAGCAGCTCGGGGGATACGCAGTATTTT. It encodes CASSSGDTQYF. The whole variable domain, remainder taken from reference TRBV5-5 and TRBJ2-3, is DAGVTQSPTHLIKTRGQQVTLRCSPISGHKSVSWYQQVLGQGPQFIFQYYEKEERGRGNFPDRFSARQFPNYSSELNVNALLLGDSALYLCASSSGDTQYFGPGTRLTVL.

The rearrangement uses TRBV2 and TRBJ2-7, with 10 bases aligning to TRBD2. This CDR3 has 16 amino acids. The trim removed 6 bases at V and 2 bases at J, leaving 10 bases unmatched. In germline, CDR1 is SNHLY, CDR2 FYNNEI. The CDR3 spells CASSAPGTSDTYEQYF. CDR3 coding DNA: TGTGCCAGCAGCGCCCCCGGGACTAGCGACACCTACGAGCAGTACTTC.

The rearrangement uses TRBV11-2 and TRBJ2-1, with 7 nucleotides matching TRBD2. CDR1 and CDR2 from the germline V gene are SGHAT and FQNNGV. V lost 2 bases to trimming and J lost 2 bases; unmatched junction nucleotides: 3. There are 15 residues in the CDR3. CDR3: CASSLRLAPYNEQFF. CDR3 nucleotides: TGTGCCAGCAGCTTACGACTAGCCCCCTACAATGAGCAGTTCTTC.

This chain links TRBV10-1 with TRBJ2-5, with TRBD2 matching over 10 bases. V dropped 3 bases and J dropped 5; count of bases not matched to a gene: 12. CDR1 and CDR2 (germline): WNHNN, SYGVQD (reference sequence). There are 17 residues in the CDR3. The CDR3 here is CASSEVGLAGVGETQYF. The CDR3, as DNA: TGCGCCAGCAGTGAAGTTGGGCTAGCGGGAGTCGGGGAGACCCAGTACTTC.

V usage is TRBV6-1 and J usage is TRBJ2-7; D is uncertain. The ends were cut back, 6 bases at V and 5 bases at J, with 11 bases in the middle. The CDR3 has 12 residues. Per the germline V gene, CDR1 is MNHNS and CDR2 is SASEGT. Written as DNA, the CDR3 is TGTGCCAGCAGCCCCGATGGCCACGAGCAGTACTTC. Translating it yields CASSPDGHEQYF.

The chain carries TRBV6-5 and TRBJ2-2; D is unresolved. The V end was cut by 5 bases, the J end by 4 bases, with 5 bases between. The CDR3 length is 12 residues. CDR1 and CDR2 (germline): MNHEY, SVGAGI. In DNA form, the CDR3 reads TGTGCCAGCAGTCCCTCCACCGGGGAGCTGTTTTTT. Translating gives CASSPSTGELFF.

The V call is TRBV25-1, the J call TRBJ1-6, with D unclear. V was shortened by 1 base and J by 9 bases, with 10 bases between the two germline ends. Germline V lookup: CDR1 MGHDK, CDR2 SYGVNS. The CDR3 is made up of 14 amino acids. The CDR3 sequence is CASSECLRSSPLHF. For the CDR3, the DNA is TGTGCCAGCAGTGAATGCTTAAGGAGTTCACCCCTCCACTTT.

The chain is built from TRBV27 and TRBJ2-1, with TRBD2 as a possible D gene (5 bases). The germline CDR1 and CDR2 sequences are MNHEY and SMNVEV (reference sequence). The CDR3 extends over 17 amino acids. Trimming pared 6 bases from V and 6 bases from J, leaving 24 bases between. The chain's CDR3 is CASSSHSGKFQSNEQFF. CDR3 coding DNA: TGTGCCAGCAGCTCCCACTCGGGAAAGTTTCAAAGCAATGAGCAGTTCTTC.

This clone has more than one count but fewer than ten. The CDR3 protein is CASSLGAAGWWNEQFF. In DNA, the CDR3 is TGTGCCAGCAGCTTAGGGGCAGCGGGATGGTGGAATGAGCAGTTCTTC. The chain uses TRBV7-8 and TRBJ2-1, with 7 bases matching TRBD2. This CDR3 contains 16 residues. From germline, CDR1 is SGHVS and CDR2 FQNEAQ. J was trimmed by 7 bases and V by 1 base; bases with no gene match: 10.